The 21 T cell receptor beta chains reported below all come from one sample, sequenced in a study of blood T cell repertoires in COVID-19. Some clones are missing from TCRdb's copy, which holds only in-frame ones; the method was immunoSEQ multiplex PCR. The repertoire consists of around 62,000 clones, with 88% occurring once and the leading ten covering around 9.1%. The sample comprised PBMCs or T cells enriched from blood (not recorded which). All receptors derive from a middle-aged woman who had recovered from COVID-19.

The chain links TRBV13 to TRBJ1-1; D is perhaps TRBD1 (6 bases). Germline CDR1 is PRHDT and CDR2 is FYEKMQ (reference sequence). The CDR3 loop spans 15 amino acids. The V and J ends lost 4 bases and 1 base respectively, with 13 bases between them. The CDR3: CASSYSGTRNTEAFF. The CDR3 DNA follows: TGTGCCAGCAGCTACTCCGGGACACGGAACACTGAAGCTTTCTTT.

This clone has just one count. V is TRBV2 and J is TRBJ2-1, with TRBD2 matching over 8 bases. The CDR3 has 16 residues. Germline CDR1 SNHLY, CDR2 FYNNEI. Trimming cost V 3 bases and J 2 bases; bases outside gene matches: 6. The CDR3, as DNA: TGTGCCAGCAGTGAGGCGGGACTAGACCCCTACAATGAGCAGTTCTTC. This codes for CASSEAGLDPYNEQFF.

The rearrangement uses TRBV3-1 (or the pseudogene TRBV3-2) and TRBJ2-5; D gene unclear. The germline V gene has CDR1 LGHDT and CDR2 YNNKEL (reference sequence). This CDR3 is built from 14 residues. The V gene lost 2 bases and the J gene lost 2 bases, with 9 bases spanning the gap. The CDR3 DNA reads TGTGCCAGCAGCCAATCAGTAGCTCAAGAGACCCAGTACTTC. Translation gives CASSQSVAQETQYF.

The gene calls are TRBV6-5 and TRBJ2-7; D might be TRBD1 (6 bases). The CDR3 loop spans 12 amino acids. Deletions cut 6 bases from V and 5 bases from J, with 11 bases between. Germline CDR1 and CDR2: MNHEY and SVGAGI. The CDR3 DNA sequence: TGTGCCAGCAGACCCACAGGGAACGAGCAGTACTTC. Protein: CASRPTGNEQYF.

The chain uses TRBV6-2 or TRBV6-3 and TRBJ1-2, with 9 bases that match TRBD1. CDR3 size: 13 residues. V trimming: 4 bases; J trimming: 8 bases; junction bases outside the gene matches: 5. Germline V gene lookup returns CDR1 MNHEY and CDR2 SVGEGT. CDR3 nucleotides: TGTGCCAGCAGTTTCGGGACAGGGCGAGGCTACACCTTC. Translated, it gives CASSFGTGRGYTF.

The CDR3 loop reads CASSFDRVYEQYF. The CDR3 region has the DNA TGTGCCAGCAGCTTTGACAGGGTCTACGAGCAGTACTTC. The chain couples TRBV11-3 to TRBJ2-7; TRBD1 matches 7 bases. V gave up 3 bases and J gave up 3 bases; unmatched junction bases: 2. The germline V gene has CDR1 SGHNT and CDR2 YENEEA. This CDR3 comprises 13 residues.

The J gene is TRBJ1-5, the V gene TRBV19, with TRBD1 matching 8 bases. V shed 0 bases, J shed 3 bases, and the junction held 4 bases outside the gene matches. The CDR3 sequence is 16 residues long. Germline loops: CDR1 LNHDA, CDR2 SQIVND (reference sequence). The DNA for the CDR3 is TGTGCCAGTAGTATAGATGGGACAGGTAACAATCAGCCCCAGCATTTT. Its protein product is CASSIDGTGNNQPQHF.

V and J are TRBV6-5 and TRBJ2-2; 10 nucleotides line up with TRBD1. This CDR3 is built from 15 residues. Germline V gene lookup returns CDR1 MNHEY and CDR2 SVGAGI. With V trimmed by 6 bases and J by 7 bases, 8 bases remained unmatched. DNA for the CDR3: TGTGCCAGCAGACCGCCGGGACAGGGGTTCGGGGAGCTGTTTTTT. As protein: CASRPPGQGFGELFF.

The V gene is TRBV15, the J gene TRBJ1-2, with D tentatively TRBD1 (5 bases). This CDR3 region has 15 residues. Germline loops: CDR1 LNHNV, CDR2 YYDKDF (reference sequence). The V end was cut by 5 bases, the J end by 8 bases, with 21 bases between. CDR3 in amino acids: CATSRPGLSRGGYTF. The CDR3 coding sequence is TGTGCCACCAGCCGGCCGGGCCTCTCAAGGGGCGGCTACACCTTC.

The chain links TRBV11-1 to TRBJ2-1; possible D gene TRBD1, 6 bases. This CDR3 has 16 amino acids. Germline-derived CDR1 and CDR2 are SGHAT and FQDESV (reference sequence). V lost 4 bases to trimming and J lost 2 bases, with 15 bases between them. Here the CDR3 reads CASSSLTGLTYNEQFF. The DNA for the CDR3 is TGTGCCAGCAGCTCCCTTACAGGGCTAACCTACAATGAGCAGTTCTTC.

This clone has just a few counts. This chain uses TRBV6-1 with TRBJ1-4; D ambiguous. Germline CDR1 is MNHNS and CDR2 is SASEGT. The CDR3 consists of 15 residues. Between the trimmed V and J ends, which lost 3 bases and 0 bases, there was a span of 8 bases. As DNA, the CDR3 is TGTGCCAGCAGTGACGGTGCTACAACTAATGAAAAACTGTTTTTT. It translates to CASSDGATTNEKLFF.

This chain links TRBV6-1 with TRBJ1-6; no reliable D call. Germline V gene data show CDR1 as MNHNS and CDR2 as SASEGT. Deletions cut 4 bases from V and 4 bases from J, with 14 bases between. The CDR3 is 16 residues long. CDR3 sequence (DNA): TGTGCCAGCAGTGTCGTCTCTACCCCTTATAATTCACCCCTCCACTTT. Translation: CASSVVSTPYNSPLHF.

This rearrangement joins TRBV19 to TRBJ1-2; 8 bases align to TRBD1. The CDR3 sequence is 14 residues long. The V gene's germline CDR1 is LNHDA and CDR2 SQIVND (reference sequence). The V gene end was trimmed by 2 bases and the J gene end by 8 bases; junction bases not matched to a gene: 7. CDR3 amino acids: CASSIPTGAGGYTF. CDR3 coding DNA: TGTGCCAGTAGTATACCGACAGGGGCGGGGGGCTACACCTTC.

CDR3 sequence (DNA): TGTGCCAGCAGCCAAAGACAGGGAAGCTCCTACGAGCAGTACTTC. It translates to CASSQRQGSSYEQYF. The genes are TRBV7-7 and TRBJ2-7, with 7 bases identical to TRBD1. Germline lookup yields CDR1 SSHAT and CDR2 FNYEAQ (reference sequence). The CDR3 sequence is 15 residues long. Trimming removed 5 bases from V and 0 bases from J; junction bases left unmatched: 7. The whole variable domain, remainder taken from reference TRBV7-7 and TRBJ2-7, is GAGVSQSPRYKVTKRGQDVTLRCDPISSHATLYWYQQALGQGPEFLTYFNYEAQPDKSGLPSDRFSAERPEGSISTLTIQRTEQRDSAMYRCASSQRQGSSYEQYFGPGTRLTVT.

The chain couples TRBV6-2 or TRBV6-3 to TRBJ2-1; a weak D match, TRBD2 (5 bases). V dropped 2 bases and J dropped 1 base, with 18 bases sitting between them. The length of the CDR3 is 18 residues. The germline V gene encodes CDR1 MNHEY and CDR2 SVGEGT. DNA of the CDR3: TGTGCCAGCAGTTACGGTTCGGGCGGGCACGTATCCTACAATGAGCAGTTCTTC. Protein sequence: CASSYGSGGHVSYNEQFF.

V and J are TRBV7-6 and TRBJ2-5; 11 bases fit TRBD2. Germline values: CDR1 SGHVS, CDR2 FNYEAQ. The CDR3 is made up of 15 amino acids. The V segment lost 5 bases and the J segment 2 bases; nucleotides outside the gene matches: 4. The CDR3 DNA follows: TGTGCCAGCAGCAGTAGCGGGGGGGATCAAGAGACCCAGTACTTC. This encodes CASSSSGGDQETQYF.

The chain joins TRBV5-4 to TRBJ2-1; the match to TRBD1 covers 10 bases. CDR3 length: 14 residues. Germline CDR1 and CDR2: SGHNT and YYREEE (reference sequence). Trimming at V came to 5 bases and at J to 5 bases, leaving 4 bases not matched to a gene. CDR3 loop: CASRDRGLHNEQFF. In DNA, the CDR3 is TGTGCCAGCAGAGACAGGGGGCTTCACAATGAGCAGTTCTTC.

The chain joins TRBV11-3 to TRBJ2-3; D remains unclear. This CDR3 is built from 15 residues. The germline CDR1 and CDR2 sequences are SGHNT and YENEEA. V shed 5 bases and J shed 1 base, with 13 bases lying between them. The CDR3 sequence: CASSLKVGGTDTQYF. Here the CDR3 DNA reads TGTGCCAGCAGCCTTAAGGTTGGAGGCACAGATACGCAGTATTTT.

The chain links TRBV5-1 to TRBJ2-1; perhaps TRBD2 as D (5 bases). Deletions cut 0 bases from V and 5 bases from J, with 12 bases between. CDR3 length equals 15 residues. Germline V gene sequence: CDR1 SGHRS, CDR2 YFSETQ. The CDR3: CASSLDSGANNEQFF. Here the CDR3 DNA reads TGCGCCAGCAGCTTGGACAGCGGCGCTAACAATGAGCAGTTCTTC. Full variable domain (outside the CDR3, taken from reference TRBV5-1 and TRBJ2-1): KAGVTQTPRYLIKTRGQQVTLSCSPISGHRSVSWYQQTPGQGLQFLFEYFSETQRNKGNFPGRFSGRQFSNSRSEMNVSTLELGDSALYLCASSLDSGANNEQFFGPGTRLTVL.

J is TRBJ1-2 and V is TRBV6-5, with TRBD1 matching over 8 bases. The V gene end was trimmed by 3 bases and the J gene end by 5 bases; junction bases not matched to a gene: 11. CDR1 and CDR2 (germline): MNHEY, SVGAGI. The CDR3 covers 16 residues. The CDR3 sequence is CASSYNQGASLYGYTF. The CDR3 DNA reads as TGTGCCAGCAGTTATAATCAGGGGGCAAGTCTTTATGGCTACACCTTC.

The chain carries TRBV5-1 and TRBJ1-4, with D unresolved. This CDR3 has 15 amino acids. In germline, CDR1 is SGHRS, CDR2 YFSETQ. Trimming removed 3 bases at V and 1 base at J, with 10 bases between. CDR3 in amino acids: CASSSRARTNEKLFF. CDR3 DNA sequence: TGCGCCAGCAGCTCGCGGGCACGAACTAATGAAAAACTGTTTTTT.